This is a list of T cell receptor beta chains from one sample in a study of T-cell reconstitution after alpha-beta-depleted transplantation in children. TCRdb processed the PCR reads anew with MiXCR; each CDR3 protein has one entry. The sample includes roughly 300,000 distinct CDR3 sequences, under 13% of them seen just once. The sample was PBMCs from the stem cell graft donor, taken from the stem cell graft. Receptors were obtained from a human donor who donated a stem cell graft to a child with acute lymphoblastic leukemia. The CDR3 runs from the conserved cysteine through the conserved F or W. D genes are given only for firm matches. Some rows mark clone size as missing; the rest say once, few, many or name a class of expanded clone.

size: NA
D: TRBD1
V: TRBV3-1
J: TRBJ2-2
CDR3: CASSQVRQGVTSGELFF
DNA: TGTGCCAGCAGCCAAGTGAGACAGGGCGTAACCTCCGGGGAGCTGTTTTTT

size: few
D: NA
V: TRBV6-5
J: TRBJ1-1
CDR3: CASSYGRVDTEAFF
DNA: TGTGCCAGCAGTTACGGCAGGGTTGACACTGAAGCTTTCTTT

size: NA
D: NA
V: TRBV4-3
J: TRBJ2-1
CDR3: CASSQGGRDYNEQFF
DNA: TGCGCCAGCAGCCAAGGAGGACGAGACTACAATGAGCAGTTCTTC

size: NA
D: TRBD2
V: TRBV5-1
J: TRBJ2-7
CDR3: CASSYPPGTTAEQYF
DNA: TGCGCCAGCAGCTACCCACCCGGGACTACAGCCGAGCAGTACTTC

size: once
D: NA
V: TRBV10-2
J: TRBJ2-3
CDR3: CASSERVSTDTQYF
DNA: TGCGCCAGCAGTGAGCGAGTAAGCACAGATACGCAGTATTTT

size: few
D: TRBD2
V: TRBV6-1
J: TRBJ2-3
CDR3: CASSLHGVAGGGDTQYF
DNA: TGTGCCAGCAGTCTGCACGGGGTAGCGGGAGGGGGAGATACGCAGTATTTT

size: few
D: NA
V: TRBV5-1
J: TRBJ2-7
CDR3: CASSLETGSYEQYF
DNA: TGCGCCAGCAGCTTGGAAACAGGCTCCTACGAGCAGTACTTC

size: NA
D: NA
V: TRBV5-1
J: TRBJ1-2
CDR3: CASSLDQGRGGYTF
DNA: TGCGCCAGCAGCTTGGATCAGGGGCGCGGGGGCTACACCTTC

size: NA
D: NA
V: TRBV20-1
J: TRBJ2-2
CDR3: CSARDLGGAGTGELFF
DNA: TGCAGTGCTAGAGACCTTGGGGGAGCGGGCACCGGGGAGCTGTTTTTT

size: few
D: NA
V: TRBV19
J: TRBJ1-5
CDR3: CASSIFLQGANQPQHF
DNA: TGTGCCAGTAGTATATTCCTCCAGGGAGCTAATCAGCCCCAGCATTTT

size: few
D: NA
V: TRBV2
J: TRBJ2-7
CDR3: CASSPSVHEQYF
DNA: TGTGCCAGCAGCCCTAGCGTCCACGAGCAGTACTTC

size: few
D: NA
V: TRBV6-1
J: TRBJ1-5
CDR3: CASSDTGSGNQPQHF
DNA: TGTGCCAGCAGTGACACAGGGAGCGGCAATCAGCCCCAGCATTTT

size: many
D: NA
V: TRBV29-1
J: TRBJ1-2
CDR3: CSDQAYYGYTF
DNA: TGCAGCGACCAGGCCTACTATGGCTACACCTTC

size: few
D: NA
V: TRBV29-1
J: TRBJ1-4
CDR3: CSVVGDHEKLFF
DNA: TGCAGCGTTGTAGGGGACCATGAAAAACTGTTTTTT

size: NA
D: NA
V: TRBV7-9
J: TRBJ2-1
CDR3: CASSPLGLLWGYNEQFF
DNA: TGTGCCAGCAGCCCCCTCGGACTTCTCTGGGGCTACAATGAGCAGTTCTTC

size: NA
D: NA
V: TRBV29-1
J: TRBJ2-7
CDR3: CSVEDGRTYEQYF
DNA: TGCAGCGTTGAAGATGGGCGGACCTACGAGCAGTACTTC

size: NA
D: NA
V: TRBV7-2
J: TRBJ2-1
CDR3: CASSPPQVGFSYNEQFF
DNA: TGTGCCAGCAGCCCCCCCCAAGTTGGCTTCTCCTACAATGAGCAGTTCTTC

size: many
D: TRBD2
V: TRBV19
J: TRBJ2-7
CDR3: CASSSGLAGSEQYF
DNA: TGTGCCAGTAGTTCGGGACTAGCGGGATCCGAGCAGTACTTC

size: few
D: NA
V: TRBV4-1
J: TRBJ2-2
CDR3: CASSLTVGASTGELFF
DNA: TGCGCCAGCAGCCTTACGGTGGGGGCCAGCACCGGGGAGCTGTTTTTT

size: NA
D: NA
V: TRBV7-9
J: TRBJ2-5
CDR3: CASRLGLRGEQEAQYF
DNA: TGTGCCAGCAGACTTGGTTTAAGGGGGGAGCAAGAGGCCCAGTACTTC